The source of this TCR beta chain is a study of blood T cell repertoires in COVID-19. Study context: Researchers got acute and convalescent COVID-19 samples from the United States, Italy and Spain. From T cells, B-cell-depleted T cells, or PBMCs came the material, which was cDNA or gDNA.

Grouping used clinical history reported by participants in a survey and questionnaire. Participants in the exposed group had met a COVID-19 case in the 2 weeks before joining the study. This CDR3 region has 14 residues. In germline, CDR1 is SEHNR, CDR2 FQNEAQ (reference sequence). The V segment lost 8 bases and the J segment 2 bases; nucleotides outside the gene matches: 7. Measured with immunoSEQ multiplex PCR; TCRdb has only the in-frame clones, and not every one. The table has 200,000 to 250,000 clones, 90% seen once. This clone was recorded only once. This sequence was found in a man aged 25-45 years who had been exposed to COVID-19. The material sequenced was PBMCs or T cells enriched from blood (not recorded which). The chain combines TRBV7-9 with TRBJ2-5, with 8 bases identical to TRBD2. CDR3 protein: CASLGSGGQETQYF. The CDR3 bases are TGTGCCAGCTTAGGGAGCGGGGGACAAGAGACCCAGTACTTC.